The TCR beta chain described here comes from a study of CD4 T cells in relation to SARS-CoV-2 and coronaviruses. Across the whole study: Median patient age was roughly 35 years, spanning 21 to 72 years.

A word on this clone: Antigen unknown.

The CDR3 is 16 residues long. Germline CDR1 is MNHEY and CDR2 is SVGAGI. V lost 0 bases and J lost 1, with 12 bases in between. Whole-study findings and limits: Each donor contributed either pre-pandemic or post-infection samples, not both.

Clones were read by immunoSEQ multiplex PCR, and TCRdb kept only the in-frame ones, dropping some. The table has 30,000 to 45,000 clones, 85% to 90% seen once. The rearrangement uses TRBV6-5 and TRBJ1-1; no firm D call. The origin of this receptor is an adult with COVID-19. The sample comprised memory CD4+ T cells from PBMCs. The CDR3 sequence is CASSYSFRHKNTEAFF. The CDR3 nucleotides are TGTGCCAGCAGTTACTCGTTCCGACATAAGAACACTGAAGCTTTCTTT.